This T cell receptor beta chain was recorded in a study of cytomegalovirus exposure and HLA in healthy donors. The data were produced by immunoSEQ multiplex PCR, yet TCRdb's version contains in-frame clones alone and is incomplete. The sample lists fewer than 350,000 clones, around nine tenths occurring once. J lost 1 base, V lost 5 bases, and 5 bases had no gene match. Germline CDR1 is SEHNR and CDR2 is FQNEAQ (reference sequence). There are 15 residues in the CDR3. The chain has TRBV7-9 and TRBJ2-3, with 8 bases that match TRBD1. The TCR comes from a woman between 18 and 30 years old in good health and CMV-seronegative. The material sequenced was PBMCs. The CDR3 is CASSHPGQGTDTQYF. The CDR3 DNA sequence: TGTGCCAGCAGCCATCCGGGACAGGGCACAGATACGCAGTATTTT.